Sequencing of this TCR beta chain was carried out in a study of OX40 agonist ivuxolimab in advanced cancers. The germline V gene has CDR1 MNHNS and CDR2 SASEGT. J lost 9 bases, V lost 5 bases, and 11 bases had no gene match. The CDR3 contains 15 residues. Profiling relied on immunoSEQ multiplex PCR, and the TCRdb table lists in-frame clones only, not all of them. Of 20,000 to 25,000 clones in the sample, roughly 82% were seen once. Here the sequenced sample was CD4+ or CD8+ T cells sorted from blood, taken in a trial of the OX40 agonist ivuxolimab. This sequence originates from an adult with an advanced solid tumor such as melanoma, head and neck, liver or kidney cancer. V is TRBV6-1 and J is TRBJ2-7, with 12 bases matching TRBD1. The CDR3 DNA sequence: TGTGCCAGCAGTTCCCGGGACAGGGGGCTGGGGGGGCAGTACTTC. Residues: CASSSRDRGLGGQYF.